This T cell receptor (beta chain) was profiled in a study of spatial heterogeneity in lung cancer. Study at large: There were consistently more beta-chain sequences detected than alpha-chain sequences. Each distinct TCR and UMI combination averaged more than ten appearances in raw reads.

The sample holds a few counts of this clonotype. TCRdb re-called the 5' RACE reads with MiXCR, one entry per CDR3 protein. The table has about 45,000 distinct CDR3 sequences, around 6.5% seen once. Stated time point: sample taken at primary tumor resection. The input material, whole RNA from tumor, nontumor lung or frozen PBMC, was sequenced unsorted. Samples came from 72 TRACERx patients with untreated early-stage lung cancer. This CDR3 region has 14 residues. CDR1 is KGHSH, CDR2 LQKENI, per germline. Trimming at V came to 3 bases and at J to 2 bases, leaving 2 bases not matched to a gene. The J gene is TRBJ1-2, the V gene TRBV18, with 8 bases identical to TRBD1. The sequenced sample was PBMCs, obtained at surgery. The TCR originated in a female donor with early-stage non-small cell lung cancer. The CDR3 sequence is CASSPRTGNYGYTF. DNA for the CDR3: TGTGCCAGCTCACCCCGGACAGGGAACTATGGCTACACCTTC.